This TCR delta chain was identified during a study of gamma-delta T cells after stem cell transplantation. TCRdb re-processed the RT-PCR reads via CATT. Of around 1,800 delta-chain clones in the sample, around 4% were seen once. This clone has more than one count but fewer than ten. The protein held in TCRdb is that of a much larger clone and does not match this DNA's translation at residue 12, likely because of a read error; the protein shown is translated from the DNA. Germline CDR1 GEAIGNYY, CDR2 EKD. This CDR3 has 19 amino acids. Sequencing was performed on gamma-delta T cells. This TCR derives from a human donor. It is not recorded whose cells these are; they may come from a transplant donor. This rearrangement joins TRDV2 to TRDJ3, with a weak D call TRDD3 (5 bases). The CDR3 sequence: CACDTVLWGSSRDTRQMFF. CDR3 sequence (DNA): TGTGCCTGCGACACCGTTCTTTGGGGAAGCTCCCGGGACACCCGACAGATGTTTTTC.